A selection of T cell receptor beta chains follows, all from one sample in a study of T cell responses to AZD1222 COVID-19 vaccine. Libraries were prepared by immunoSEQ multiplex PCR; TCRdb keeps only in-frame clonotypes and omits some of them. The sample includes 150,000 to 200,000 clones, about 87% of them seen just once. The material was peripheral blood, obtained on day 0 of MenACWY control vaccination. The receptors stem from an adult in good health. Each CDR3 is given with its conserved first and last residue. The D gene is left open where the match is weak. A row's size may be missing; if present it is once, few, many or a size class.

V gene: TRBV5-1
J gene: TRBJ1-5
D gene: -
clone size: few
CDR3 DNA: TGCGCCAGCAGCTTGGAACCAGGGGATGGCAATCAGCCCCAGCATTTT
CDR3 protein: CASSLEPGDGNQPQHF

V gene: TRBV15
J gene: TRBJ2-7
D gene: TRBD1
clone size: -
CDR3 DNA: TGTGCCACCAGCAGAGCCCGGGACAGAAACTACGAGCAGTACTTC
CDR3 protein: CATSRARDRNYEQYF

V gene: TRBV19
J gene: TRBJ2-3
D gene: TRBD2
clone size: -
CDR3 DNA: TGTGCCAGTAGTATTCCGGGACTAGCGGGGGCAGATACGCAGTATTTT
CDR3 protein: CASSIPGLAGADTQYF

V gene: TRBV28
J gene: TRBJ1-2
D gene: TRBD1
clone size: -
CDR3 DNA: TGTGCCAGCAGTTTACGGGGACAGGGGGCGCCCGGCTACACCTTC
CDR3 protein: CASSLRGQGAPGYTF

V gene: TRBV12-3/TRBV12-4
J gene: TRBJ2-4
D gene: -
clone size: -
CDR3 DNA: TGTGCCAGCAGTTCCACAGGGAAAAACATTCAGTACTTC
CDR3 protein: CASSSTGKNIQYF

V gene: TRBV5-1
J gene: TRBJ1-1
D gene: -
clone size: -
CDR3 DNA: TGCGCCAGCAGAATGGGAGGCTCGGGGGACACTGAAGCTTTCTTT
CDR3 protein: CASRMGGSGDTEAFF

V gene: TRBV19
J gene: TRBJ2-1
D gene: TRBD2
clone size: -
CDR3 DNA: TGTGCCAGTAGTACTGAGCGGGAGGGTATCAGTGAGCAGTTCTTC
CDR3 protein: CASSTEREGISEQFF

V gene: TRBV6-5
J gene: TRBJ1-1
D gene: -
clone size: few
CDR3 DNA: TGTGCCAGCAGTTACTCAGGGTTGAACACTGAAGCTTTCTTT
CDR3 protein: CASSYSGLNTEAFF

V gene: TRBV5-1
J gene: TRBJ2-5
D gene: TRBD1
clone size: -
CDR3 DNA: TGCGCCAGCAGCTCAGGACAGGGGAACCAAGAGACCCAGTACTTC
CDR3 protein: CASSSGQGNQETQYF

V gene: TRBV6-2/TRBV6-3
J gene: TRBJ2-5
D gene: -
clone size: -
CDR3 DNA: TGTGCCAGCAGTTACGTGCCGCGCCCTGCAGAGACCCAGTACTTC
CDR3 protein: CASSYVPRPAETQYF

V gene: TRBV28
J gene: TRBJ2-5
D gene: -
clone size: -
CDR3 DNA: TGTGCCACCTGGGGGCAGGGGCTCCAAGAGACCCAGTACTTC
CDR3 protein: CATWGQGLQETQYF

V gene: TRBV5-6
J gene: TRBJ1-5
D gene: -
clone size: -
CDR3 DNA: TGTGCCAGCAGCTTGGAGGGAAGCAATCAGCCCCAGCATTTT
CDR3 protein: CASSLEGSNQPQHF

V gene: TRBV5-5
J gene: TRBJ1-3
D gene: -
clone size: -
CDR3 DNA: TGTGCCAGCAGCTGGACAGACTACTCTGGAAACACCATATATTTT
CDR3 protein: CASSWTDYSGNTIYF

V gene: TRBV27
J gene: TRBJ1-1
D gene: -
clone size: -
CDR3 DNA: TGTGCCAGCAGATTTCAAGTGAACACTGAAGCTTTCTTT
CDR3 protein: CASRFQVNTEAFF

V gene: TRBV7-8
J gene: TRBJ1-5
D gene: -
clone size: -
CDR3 DNA: TGTGCCAGCAGCTTAGCGCTCGACAGATATAGCAATCAGCCCCAGCATTTT
CDR3 protein: CASSLALDRYSNQPQHF

V gene: TRBV6-1
J gene: TRBJ1-5
D gene: -
clone size: once
CDR3 DNA: TGTGCCAGCAGTGAGATACTGGGCTCAAATCAGCCCCAGCATTTT
CDR3 protein: CASSEILGSNQPQHF

V gene: TRBV11-1
J gene: TRBJ1-1
D gene: TRBD1
clone size: -
CDR3 DNA: TGTGCCAGCATCAGGACAGGGGGCATTGAAGCTTTCTTT
CDR3 protein: CASIRTGGIEAFF

V gene: TRBV30
J gene: TRBJ1-5
D gene: -
clone size: -
CDR3 DNA: TGTGCCTGGAGTACCCCGGGTTCGCATCAGCCCCAGCATTTT
CDR3 protein: CAWSTPGSHQPQHF

V gene: TRBV7-2
J gene: TRBJ1-6
D gene: TRBD1
clone size: -
CDR3 DNA: TGTGCCAGCAGTCAAGGACAGGCGGCCAATTCACCCCTCCACTTT
CDR3 protein: CASSQGQAANSPLHF

V gene: TRBV7-3
J gene: TRBJ2-3
D gene: TRBD2
clone size: -
CDR3 DNA: TGTGCCAGCAGCTTAACAGCGGGGGCCCGCACAGATACGCAGTATTTT
CDR3 protein: CASSLTAGARTDTQYF

V gene: TRBV4-2
J gene: TRBJ2-3
D gene: TRBD2
clone size: -
CDR3 DNA: TGTGCCAGCAGCCAAGATCGGACTAGCGGGGCAGATACGCAGTATTTT
CDR3 protein: CASSQDRTSGADTQYF

V gene: TRBV28
J gene: TRBJ2-6
D gene: -
clone size: once
CDR3 DNA: TGTGCCAGCATTAGAGCCTCTTCTGGGGCCAACGTCCTGACTTTC
CDR3 protein: CASIRASSGANVLTF

V gene: TRBV3-1/TRBV3-2
J gene: TRBJ2-3
D gene: -
clone size: -
CDR3 DNA: TGTGCCAGCAGCCAAGGACAGTATACGCAGTATTTT
CDR3 protein: CASSQGQYTQYF

V gene: TRBV29-1
J gene: TRBJ1-1
D gene: -
clone size: once
CDR3 DNA: TGCAGCGTCCTGGGGGCCTGGAACACTGAAGCTTTCTTT
CDR3 protein: CSVLGAWNTEAFF

V gene: TRBV3-1/TRBV3-2
J gene: TRBJ2-2
D gene: -
clone size: -
CDR3 DNA: TGTGCCAGCAGCCCCCGGGCCGAGGGGTACACCGGGGAGCTGTTTTTT
CDR3 protein: CASSPRAEGYTGELFF

V gene: TRBV25-1
J gene: TRBJ1-2
D gene: -
clone size: -
CDR3 DNA: TGTGCCAGCACCGGAGACTATGGCTACACCTTC
CDR3 protein: CASTGDYGYTF

V gene: TRBV12-3/TRBV12-4
J gene: TRBJ1-2
D gene: -
clone size: -
CDR3 DNA: TGTGCCAGCAGTTTGTCCGCTAACTATGGCTACACCTTC
CDR3 protein: CASSLSANYGYTF

V gene: TRBV5-8
J gene: TRBJ1-2
D gene: -
clone size: -
CDR3 DNA: TGTGCCAGCAGCGATTTTCGACAGTCTTCTAACTATGGCTACACCTTC
CDR3 protein: CASSDFRQSSNYGYTF

V gene: TRBV15
J gene: TRBJ2-5
D gene: -
clone size: -
CDR3 DNA: TGTGCCACCAGCCGGGAGGCAGGGGGACAAGAGACCCAGTACTTC
CDR3 protein: CATSREAGGQETQYF

V gene: TRBV29-1
J gene: TRBJ2-3
D gene: -
clone size: once
CDR3 DNA: TGCAGCGTTGTCAGAGCCCGCCCGGATACGCAGTATTTT
CDR3 protein: CSVVRARPDTQYF

V gene: TRBV5-8
J gene: TRBJ2-3
D gene: -
clone size: -
CDR3 DNA: TGTGCCAGCAGCTTAGCAGATACGCAGTATTTT
CDR3 protein: CASSLADTQYF

V gene: TRBV29-1
J gene: TRBJ2-7
D gene: TRBD1
clone size: -
CDR3 DNA: TGCAGCGTCTGGACAGGGGGGACCTACGAGCAGTACTTC
CDR3 protein: CSVWTGGTYEQYF

V gene: TRBV5-6
J gene: TRBJ1-1
D gene: -
clone size: -
CDR3 DNA: TGTGCCAGCAGCTTGTGGTACTCTGAAGCTTTCTTT
CDR3 protein: CASSLWYSEAFF

V gene: TRBV18
J gene: TRBJ1-5
D gene: -
clone size: -
CDR3 DNA: TGTGCCAGCTCACACCGGGCCCTTAATCAGCCCCAGCATTTT
CDR3 protein: CASSHRALNQPQHF

V gene: TRBV25-1
J gene: TRBJ2-3
D gene: -
clone size: -
CDR3 DNA: TGTGCCAGCAGTGAAGTAGGGTTGACAGATACGCAGTATTTT
CDR3 protein: CASSEVGLTDTQYF

V gene: TRBV29-1
J gene: TRBJ1-3
D gene: -
clone size: once
CDR3 DNA: TGCAGCGTTGGGGAGAGGGGTCTTTTTGGCAACACCATATATTTT
CDR3 protein: CSVGERGLFGNTIYF

V gene: TRBV11-1
J gene: TRBJ2-3
D gene: -
clone size: -
CDR3 DNA: TGTGCCAGCAGCTTAGCGAGACACACAGATACGCAGTATTTT
CDR3 protein: CASSLARHTDTQYF

V gene: TRBV5-1
J gene: TRBJ2-7
D gene: TRBD2
clone size: -
CDR3 DNA: TGCGCCAGCAGCCCGCCCCGGACTAGCGGGGGGGCAGTGGAGCAGTACTTC
CDR3 protein: CASSPPRTSGGAVEQYF